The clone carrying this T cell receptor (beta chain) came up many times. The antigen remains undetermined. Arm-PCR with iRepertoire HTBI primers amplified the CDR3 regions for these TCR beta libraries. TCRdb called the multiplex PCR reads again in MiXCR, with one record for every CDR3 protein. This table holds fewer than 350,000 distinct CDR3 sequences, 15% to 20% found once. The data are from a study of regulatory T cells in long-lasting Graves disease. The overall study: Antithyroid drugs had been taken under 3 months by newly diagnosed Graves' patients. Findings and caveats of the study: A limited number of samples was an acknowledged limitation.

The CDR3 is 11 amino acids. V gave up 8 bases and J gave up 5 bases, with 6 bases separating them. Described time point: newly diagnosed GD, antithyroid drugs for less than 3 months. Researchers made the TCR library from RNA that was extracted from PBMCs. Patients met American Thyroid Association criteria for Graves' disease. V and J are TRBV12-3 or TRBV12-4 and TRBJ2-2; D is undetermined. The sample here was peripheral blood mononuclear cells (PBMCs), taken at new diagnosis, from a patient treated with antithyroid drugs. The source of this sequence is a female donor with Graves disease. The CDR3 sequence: CASAETGELFF. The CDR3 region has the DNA TGTGCCAGCGCCGAGACCGGGGAGCTGTTTTTT.